This TCR beta chain was sequenced during a study of regulatory T cells in long-lasting Graves disease. Arm-PCR of CDR3 regions and iRepertoire HTBI primers were the basis on which TCR beta libraries were built. TCRdb used MiXCR to reprocess the multiplex PCR reads, holding one entry per CDR3 protein. The sample shows fewer than 450,000 distinct CDR3 sequences, about 25% of them seen only once. Indicated time point: persistent/refractory GD, antithyroid drugs over 5 years with positive TRAb. From RNA extracted from PBMCs, the TCR library was made. The CDR3 is made up of 13 amino acids. Germline-derived CDR1 and CDR2 are SGHTA and FQGNSA. The ends were cut back, 7 bases at V and 6 bases at J, with 14 bases in the middle.

This sequence joins TRBV7-2 and TRBJ2-3; D perhaps matches TRBD1 (6 bases). The material sequenced was peripheral blood mononuclear cells (PBMCs), taken when the disease was refractory, from a patient treated with antithyroid drugs. The TCR originated in a female donor with Graves disease. DNA of the CDR3: TGTGCCAGCACCTATAAGACAGGTGATACGCAGTATTTT. It encodes CASTYKTGDTQYF.